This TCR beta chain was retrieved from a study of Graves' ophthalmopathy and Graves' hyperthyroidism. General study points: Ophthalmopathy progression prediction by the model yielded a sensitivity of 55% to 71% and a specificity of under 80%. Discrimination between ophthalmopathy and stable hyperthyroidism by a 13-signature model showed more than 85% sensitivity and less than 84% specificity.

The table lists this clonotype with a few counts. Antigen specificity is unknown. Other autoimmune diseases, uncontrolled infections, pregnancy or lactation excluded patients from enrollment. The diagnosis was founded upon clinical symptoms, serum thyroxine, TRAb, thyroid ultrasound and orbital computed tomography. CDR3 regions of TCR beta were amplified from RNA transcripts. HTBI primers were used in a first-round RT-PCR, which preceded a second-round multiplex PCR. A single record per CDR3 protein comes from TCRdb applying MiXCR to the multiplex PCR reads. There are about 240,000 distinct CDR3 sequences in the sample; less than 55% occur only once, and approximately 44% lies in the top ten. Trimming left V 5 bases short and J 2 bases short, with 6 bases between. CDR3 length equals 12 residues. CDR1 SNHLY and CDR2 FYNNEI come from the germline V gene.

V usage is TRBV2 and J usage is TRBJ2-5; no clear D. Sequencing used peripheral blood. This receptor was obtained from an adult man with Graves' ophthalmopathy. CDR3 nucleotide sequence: TGTGCCAGCAGTACCTCACAAGAGACCCAGTACTTC. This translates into CASSTSQETQYF.